These 16 T cell receptor beta chains originate from one sample sequenced in a study of blood T cell repertoires in COVID-19. TCRdb's copy holds only in-frame clones and misses some; the assay was immunoSEQ multiplex PCR. Found here are 150,000 to 200,000 clones, about 80% of them singletons; the top ten hold approximately 15%. The sequencing sample was made of PBMCs or T cells enriched from blood (not recorded which). These receptor sequences come from a man aged 55 to 69 who had been exposed to COVID-19.

The chain combines TRBV28 with TRBJ1-1, with a possible D match to TRBD1 (5 bases). The germline gives CDR1 MDHEN, CDR2 SYDVKM. The CDR3 runs to 13 residues. V was cut by 6 bases and J by 1 base, with 9 bases left in between. Written as DNA, the CDR3 is TGTGCCAGCAGGCTACAGGCGAACACTGAAGCTTTCTTT. Its translation: CASRLQANTEAFF.

This sequence joins TRBV28 and TRBJ1-2; D remains unclear. The V gene lost 5 bases and the J gene lost 3 bases, with 13 bases spanning the gap. The CDR3 has 14 amino acids. The germline V gene encodes CDR1 MDHEN and CDR2 SYDVKM. As DNA, the CDR3 is TGTGCCAGCAGTCACTTTCACGGGGACTATGGCTACACCTTC. Translating it yields CASSHFHGDYGYTF.

The rearrangement links TRBV28 to TRBJ1-5; 7 nucleotides match TRBD1. Germline CDR1 and CDR2: MDHEN and SYDVKM. The CDR3 totals 15 residues. Losses at the gene ends were 2 bases for V and 4 bases for J; bases not matched to a gene: 5. In DNA form, the CDR3 reads TGTGCCAGCAGTTTAGCCTCGACAGGGAATCAGCCCCAGCATTTT. Amino acid sequence: CASSLASTGNQPQHF.

V is TRBV30 and J is TRBJ1-6, with D perhaps TRBD1 (6 bases). Germline CDR1 GTSNPN, CDR2 SVGIG (reference sequence). This CDR3 is 14 amino acids long. The ends were cut back, 3 bases at V and 10 bases at J, with 16 bases in the middle. This CDR3 is CAWSARGVSSPLHF. The CDR3 DNA reads TGTGCCTGGAGCGCCAGGGGAGTGTCCTCACCCCTCCACTTT.

The V gene is TRBV19, the J gene TRBJ2-2; 9 nucleotides agree with TRBD2. V shed 5 bases and J 6 bases; nucleotides not matched to a gene: 10. The CDR3 contains 16 residues. Germline assignment: CDR1 LNHDA and CDR2 SQIVND (reference sequence). The CDR3 bases are TGTGCCAGTAGTCTCAGGGGGACTAGCCTTCCCGGGGAGCTGTTTTTT. It codes for CASSLRGTSLPGELFF.

The CDR3 loop is CASSRVWTDTQYF. The CDR3 bases are TGTGCCAGCAGTCGAGTATGGACAGATACGCAGTATTTT. This chain uses TRBV27 with TRBJ2-3; unclear D gene. Germline V gene lookup returns CDR1 MNHEY and CDR2 SMNVEV (reference sequence). With 5 bases removed from V and 3 bases from J, the gap between germline ends came to 9 bases. This CDR3 spans 13 amino acids.

The chain carries TRBV5-4 and TRBJ2-7, with unresolved D. V was clipped by 4 bases and J by 4 bases, with 9 bases between them. The CDR3 consists of 12 residues. Germline-derived CDR1 and CDR2 are SGHNT and YYREEE (reference sequence). CDR3 amino acids: CASSIPPYEQYF. The DNA for the CDR3 is TGTGCCAGCAGCATCCCCCCTTACGAGCAGTACTTC.

This clone has more than one count but fewer than ten. The V and J genes are TRBV19 and TRBJ2-1, with 14 bases fitting TRBD2. The ends lost 3 bases at V and 12 bases at J; junction bases unmatched: 10. The CDR3 loop spans 16 amino acids. The germline gives CDR1 LNHDA, CDR2 SQIVND (reference sequence). In DNA, the CDR3 is TGTGCCAGTAGTATTATGGGACTAGCGGGGGTCTCTGGGCAGTTCTTC. This sequence encodes CASSIMGLAGVSGQFF.

The chain is built from TRBV19 and TRBJ1-2; 7 bases align to TRBD1. J was trimmed by 6 bases and V by 6 bases; bases with no gene match: 7. CDR1 is LNHDA and CDR2 is SQIVND in the germline V gene (reference sequence). CDR3 length: 13 amino acids. CDR3 residues: CASREGAADGYTF. The CDR3 DNA follows: TGTGCCAGTAGGGAGGGGGCGGCCGATGGCTACACCTTC.

The CDR3 coding sequence is TGTGCCTGGAGTGTCAGGGGAAAAGAGACCCAGTACTTC. Translation: CAWSVRGKETQYF. V and J are TRBV30 and TRBJ2-5, with a possible D match to TRBD1 (6 bases). Trimming shortened V by 0 bases and J by 3 bases, and 8 bases separated the two germline ends. This CDR3 comprises 13 residues. CDR1 GTSNPN and CDR2 SVGIG come from the germline V gene (reference sequence).

The CDR3 protein is CAISERQGSTEAFF. CDR3 DNA sequence: TGTGCCATCAGTGAGAGACAGGGGAGTACTGAAGCTTTCTTT. This chain uses TRBV10-3 with TRBJ1-1; 8 nucleotides agree with TRBD1. The CDR3 has 14 amino acids. The V segment lost 2 bases and the J segment 5 bases; nucleotides outside the gene matches: 4. CDR1 is ENHRY, CDR2 SYGVKD, per germline.

The CDR3 DNA reads as TGTGCCAGCAGCGCACCCGGACTAGCCGGCGATCAGCAGTTCTTC. Its translation is CASSAPGLAGDQQFF. The chain is built from TRBV7-9 and TRBJ2-1; 8 positions agree with TRBD2. The J segment lost 11 bases and the V segment lost 5 bases, leaving 14 bases of the junction unmatched. CDR1 is SEHNR and CDR2 is FQNEAQ in the germline V gene (reference sequence). The CDR3 length is 15 residues.

The V gene is TRBV6-5, the J gene TRBJ1-1; D is perhaps TRBD1 (5 bases). Germline V CDR1 and CDR2: MNHEY, SVGAGI. CDR3 length: 14 residues. Trimming took 6 bases from V and 1 from J, leaving 12 bases between them. This CDR3 reads CASRGVGGNTEAFF. CDR3 nucleotide sequence: TGTGCCAGCAGGGGCGTGGGGGGGAACACTGAAGCTTTCTTT.

In this sample, this clone turned up once. The V and J genes are TRBV29-1 and TRBJ2-1; TRBD2 aligns across 8 bases. J gave up 0 bases and V 3 bases, and 7 bases lay outside the gene matches. Germline lookup yields CDR1 SQVTM and CDR2 ANQGSEA. The CDR3 loop spans 16 amino acids. CDR3: CSVEVSGASSYNEQFF. CDR3 coding DNA: TGCAGCGTTGAGGTTAGCGGGGCCAGCTCCTACAATGAGCAGTTCTTC.

The gene calls are TRBV27 and TRBJ1-2, with D possibly matching TRBD1 (6 bases). CDR3 length: 13 amino acids. V gave up 5 bases and J gave up 8 bases, with 15 bases separating them. Looked up from germline, CDR1 is MNHEY and CDR2 is SMNVEV (reference sequence). CDR3 amino acids: CASSPRGGRGYTF. In nucleotides, the CDR3 is TGTGCCAGCAGTCCCCGGGGGGGGCGCGGCTACACCTTC.

The chain combines TRBV30 with TRBJ2-6; TRBD2 might be the D (6 bases). Between the trimmed V and J ends, which lost 0 bases and 2 bases, there was a span of 8 bases. There are 15 residues in the CDR3. Germline V gene lookup returns CDR1 GTSNPN and CDR2 SVGIG (reference sequence). This CDR3 reads CAWSVEGTGANVLTF. In DNA, the CDR3 is TGTGCCTGGAGTGTGGAGGGAACTGGGGCCAACGTCCTGACTTTC. The full variable domain, rest sourced from reference TRBV30 and TRBJ2-6, is SQTIHQWPATLVQPVGSPLSLECTVEGTSNPNLYWYRQAAGRGLQLLFYSVGIGQISSEVPQNLSASRPQDRQFILSSKKLLLSDSGFYLCAWSVEGTGANVLTFGAGSRLTVL.